The rows below give T cell receptor beta chains drawn from one sample of a study of blood T cell repertoires in COVID-19. Sequencing used immunoSEQ multiplex PCR; TCRdb keeps in-frame clones, though not all of them. The data show more than 250,000 clones, roughly 90% seen once. The sample consisted of peripheral blood. The receptors stem from a man between 18 and 29 years old who had recovered from COVID-19. The CDR3 runs from the conserved cysteine through the conserved F or W. D genes are given only for firm matches. The size entry is marked missing in some rows and otherwise reads once, few, many or a size class.

.	.	TRBV5-5	TRBJ1-1	CASSLDTGYTEAFF	TGTGCCAGCAGCTTGGATACGGGGTACACTGAAGCTTTCTTT
TRBD1	few	TRBV5-4	TRBJ2-3	CASSQDKGQGVDTQYF	TGTGCCAGCAGCCAAGACAAAGGACAGGGGGTAGATACGCAGTATTTT
TRBD1	.	TRBV30	TRBJ2-2	CAVTGVNTGELFF	TGTGCCGTAACAGGGGTGAACACCGGGGAGCTGTTTTTT
TRBD2	.	TRBV5-1	TRBJ2-7	CASSAIAGVSYEQYF	TGCGCCAGCAGCGCAATAGCGGGGGTCTCCTACGAGCAGTACTTC
TRBD1	.	TRBV18	TRBJ1-1	CASSPRGTGMGTEAFF	TGTGCCAGCTCACCACGCGGGACAGGGATGGGCACTGAAGCTTTCTTT
.	.	TRBV5-4	TRBJ2-5	CASSLADRSRETQYF	TGTGCCAGCAGCTTAGCCGACAGGTCCCGAGAGACCCAGTACTTC
.	.	TRBV11-2	TRBJ1-1	CASSLRTGMNTEAFF	TGTGCCAGCAGCCTTCGCACAGGGATGAACACTGAAGCTTTCTTT
.	.	TRBV10-3	TRBJ1-1	CAVQAATEAFF	TGTGCCGTACAGGCAGCCACTGAAGCTTTCTTT
TRBD1	once	TRBV6-6	TRBJ1-4	CASSLTGGAEKLFF	TGTGCCAGCAGTCTCACAGGGGGCGCGGAGAAACTGTTTTTT
.	.	TRBV18	TRBJ1-2	CASSPGGNYGYTF	TGTGCCAGCTCACCCGGAGGGAACTATGGCTACACCTTC
.	.	TRBV28	TRBJ2-2	CASRPGQNTGELFF	TGTGCCAGCAGACCCGGACAGAACACCGGGGAGCTGTTTTTT
.	few	TRBV6-1	TRBJ1-6	CASSETGKNSPLHF	TGTGCCAGCAGTGAAACAGGGAAGAATTCACCCCTCCACTTT
TRBD1	.	TRBV7-9	TRBJ1-5	CASSAGTGNQPQHF	TGTGCCAGCAGCGCCGGGACAGGGAATCAGCCCCAGCATTTT
TRBD1	.	TRBV19	TRBJ1-2	CASSGRQGKNYGYTF	TGTGCCAGTAGTGGACGACAGGGAAAGAACTATGGCTACACCTTC
.	many	TRBV5-8	TRBJ2-1	CASSLVTVSSYNEQFF	TGTGCCAGCAGCTTAGTAACCGTGAGCTCCTACAATGAGCAGTTCTTC
.	.	TRBV5-1	TRBJ2-3	CASSRLESDTQYF	TGCGCCAGCAGCCGACTAGAATCAGATACGCAGTATTTT